This passage covers 3 T cell receptor beta chains from one sample sequenced in a study of metastatic and nonmetastatic thyroid tumors. TCRdb re-called clones from the PCR reads using MiXCR. This table has about 23,000 clones, around 20% appearing once. There were no patients who had received any treatment before thyroid surgery. Sequencing used blood. These receptors originate from a female donor with papillary thyroid cancer or a benign thyroid nodule (not recorded which). Some clones in this sample may be carry-over from other donors' samples.

This clone has at least ten counts. The rearrangement links TRBV5-6 to TRBJ1-3; 7 nucleotides match TRBD1. The CDR3 extends over 16 amino acids. CDR1 is SGHDT and CDR2 is YYEEEE in the germline V gene. J was trimmed by 4 bases and V by 1 base; bases with no gene match: 8. The CDR3 region has the DNA TGTGCCAGCAGCTTGTACTCCGGAGGGGGCGGAAACACCATATATTTT. Its protein is CASSLYSGGGGNTIYF.

This clone appeared a few times. A read error may explain this, as a much larger clone is one base away. The rearrangement links TRBV6-5 to TRBJ2-2; either TRBD1 or TRBD2 may fit D (5 bases each). Germline V CDR1 and CDR2: MNHEY, SVGAGI. The CDR3 length is 15 residues. The CDR3 DNA is TGTGCCAGCGGGGGTACCGTACTAAACACCGGGGAGCTGTTCTTT. Its protein is CASGGTVLNTGELFF.

The chain links TRBV6-1 to TRBJ1-4, with D hard to call. Germline V CDR1 and CDR2: MNHNS, SASEGT. Trimming pared 6 bases from V and 8 bases from J, leaving 19 bases between. The CDR3 runs 15 residues. The CDR3 reads CASRRTVGAGEKLFF. The CDR3 DNA reads TGTGCCAGCAGAAGAACAGTGGGCGCGGGCGAAAAACTGTTTTTT.